This TCR beta chain originates from a study of response to subunit inactivated influenza vaccine. Study-wide results and limits: Seasonal influenza vaccination, on each occasion, was suggested by the authors to recruit few new T cells.

Concerning this clonotype: Its matching antigen is unknown.

One entry per CDR3 protein results from TCRdb running MiXCR on the RT-PCR reads. The sample carries 750,000 to 850,000 distinct CDR3 sequences, approximately 17% recorded once. Sequencing was performed on PBMCs from blood, taken 5 days after vaccination. This sequence was found in a man between 50 and 59 years old who received an inactivated influenza vaccine.

This CDR3 reads CASSDMVSTDTQYF. CDR3 in DNA: TGTGCCAGCAGTGATATGGTTAGCACAGATACGCAGTATTTT. The V call is TRBV2, the J call TRBJ2-3; no definite D call. V lost 3 bases to trimming and J lost 0 bases, with 7 bases between them. The CDR3 totals 14 residues. CDR1 and CDR2 from the germline V gene are SNHLY and FYNNEI.